One sample yielded the 27 T cell receptor beta chains listed below, sequenced in a study of blood T cell repertoires in COVID-19. Sequencing was performed with immunoSEQ multiplex PCR; in TCRdb, only in-frame clones are kept and a portion is missing. The sample carries 95,000 to 130,000 clones, approximately 82% recorded once. The sample taken for sequencing was peripheral blood. These receptors were collected from a young man with acute or convalescent COVID-19.

This rearrangement joins TRBV6-5 to TRBJ1-6; D is unresolved. The CDR3 length is 14 residues. Between the trimmed V and J ends, which lost 6 bases and 5 bases, there was a span of 11 bases. Germline V gives CDR1 MNHEY, CDR2 SVGAGI. For the CDR3, the DNA is TGTGCCAGCAGAGAGGTGTGGAATAATTCACCCCTCCACTTT. This gives the protein CASREVWNNSPLHF.

The V and J genes are TRBV7-9 and TRBJ2-5, with D perhaps matching TRBD2 (5 bases). CDR3 length: 13 residues. V lost 3 bases and J 2 bases, leaving 7 bases between the germline ends. Germline V lookup: CDR1 SEHNR, CDR2 FQNEAQ (reference sequence). For the CDR3, the DNA is TGTGCCAGCAGCTTGCCGGGGCAAGAGACCCAGTACTTC. Translating gives CASSLPGQETQYF. The full variable domain, its missing parts supplied by reference TRBV7-9 and TRBJ2-5, is DTGVSQNPRHKITKRGQNVTFRCDPISEHNRLYWYRQTLGQGPEFLTYFQNEAQLEKSRLLSDRFSAERPKGSFSTLEIQRTEQGDSAMYLCASSLPGQETQYFGPGTRLLVL.

CDR3 coding DNA: TGTGCCAGCAGTGAACAGGGGGACGAGCAGTACGTC. Translation gives CASSEQGDEQYV. J is TRBJ2-7 and V is TRBV28; 8 nucleotides align to TRBD1. Germline V gene sequence: CDR1 MDHEN, CDR2 SYDVKM. Losses at the gene ends were 5 bases for V and 5 bases for J; bases not matched to a gene: 2. CDR3 length: 12 residues.

V is TRBV7-3 and J is TRBJ1-2; D is undetermined. V was cut by 5 bases and J by 6 bases, with 13 bases left in between. CDR1 SGHTA and CDR2 FQGTGA come from the germline V gene. CDR3 length: 13 residues. In DNA form, the CDR3 reads TGTGCCAGCAGCCGCACGGGTGGAAATGGCTACACCTTC. Its translation is CASSRTGGNGYTF.

The rearrangement links TRBV9 to TRBJ2-1; tentative D call: TRBD2 (8 bases). V lost 3 bases to trimming and J lost 3 bases, with 19 bases between them. Germline CDR1 SGDLS, CDR2 YYNGEE. This CDR3 is built from 17 residues. As DNA, the CDR3 is TGTGCCAGCAGCGAGGGGGCGGCTAGCGGGTTCTACAATGAGCAGTTCTTC. This translates into CASSEGAASGFYNEQFF.

The genes are TRBV7-9 and TRBJ2-7; the D gene is possibly TRBD1 (6 bases). The length of the CDR3 is 13 residues. The ends were cut back, 5 bases at V and 1 base at J, with 9 bases in the middle. Looked up from germline, CDR1 is SEHNR and CDR2 is FQNEAQ (reference sequence). The CDR3 is CASSRDRSYEQYV. CDR3 coding DNA: TGTGCCAGCAGCCGCGACAGGTCCTACGAGCAGTACGTC.

V is TRBV4-1 and J is TRBJ1-6; D remains unclear. V was pared by 1 base and J by 6 bases, with 10 bases between. This CDR3 is built from 15 residues. CDR1 and CDR2 from the germline V gene are MGHRA and YSYEKL. CDR3: CASSQVLQPNSPLHF. The CDR3 coding sequence is TGCGCCAGCAGCCAAGTTCTACAGCCTAATTCACCCCTCCACTTT.

This chain links TRBV7-9 with TRBJ2-1; no reliable D call. In germline, CDR1 is SEHNR, CDR2 FQNEAQ (reference sequence). Trimming took 5 bases from V and 2 from J, leaving 22 bases between them. This CDR3 spans 18 amino acids. The CDR3 DNA reads TGTGCCAGCAGCCCCATACGCGGCTCTAGGCGAGCCTACAATGAGCAGTTCTTC. Translated: CASSPIRGSRRAYNEQFF.

The V and J genes are TRBV6-5 and TRBJ1-4; 10 bases align to TRBD1. V lost 7 bases and J lost 8; bases outside the gene matches: 7. The CDR3 consists of 14 residues. Germline assignment: CDR1 MNHEY and CDR2 SVGAGI. The CDR3 spells CASMRDRGREKLFF. The CDR3 DNA reads TGTGCCAGCATGAGAGACAGGGGGCGGGAAAAACTGTTTTTT.

The V and J genes are TRBV6-2 or TRBV6-3 and TRBJ2-7; 9 bases agree with TRBD2. Germline-derived CDR1 and CDR2 are MNHEY and SVGEGT. This CDR3 is built from 15 residues. V dropped 5 bases and J dropped 2; count of bases not matched to a gene: 7. The CDR3 coding sequence is TGTGCCAGCAGTCCCCTAGGCGGGGGGGCCTACGAGCAGTACTTC. This codes for CASSPLGGGAYEQYF.

V and J are TRBV9 and TRBJ2-1, with D possibly matching TRBD2 (5 bases). The CDR3 runs to 13 residues. With 2 bases removed from V and 9 bases from J, the gap between germline ends came to 12 bases. Germline CDR1 SGDLS, CDR2 YYNGEE. The CDR3 DNA sequence: TGTGCCAGCAGCGTTAGTGGGAGTCTTGAGCAGTTCTTC. Translation gives CASSVSGSLEQFF. The whole variable domain, filled in from reference TRBV9 and TRBJ2-1, reads DSGVTQTPKHLITATGQRVTLRCSPRSGDLSVYWYQQSLDQGLQFLIQYYNGEERAKGNILERFSAQQFPDLHSELNLSSLELGDSALYFCASSVSGSLEQFFGPGTRLTVL.

The gene calls are TRBV24-1 and TRBJ2-5, with D maybe TRBD1 (5 bases). Germline lookup yields CDR1 KGHDR and CDR2 SFDVKD. V lost 1 base and J 2 bases, leaving 16 bases between the germline ends. There are 17 residues in the CDR3. In DNA, the CDR3 is TGTGCCACCAGTGATTTCCAGCCGGGTCGGACACAAGAGACCCAGTACTTC. As protein: CATSDFQPGRTQETQYF.

The chain carries TRBV5-4 and TRBJ1-6, with D maybe TRBD1 (6 bases). V gave up 0 bases and J gave up 4 bases, with 11 bases separating them. Looked up from germline, CDR1 is SGHNT and CDR2 is YYREEE (reference sequence). This CDR3 is 16 amino acids long. The CDR3 DNA is TGTGCCAGCAGCTTGGCAGGGGCTCCGTATAATTCACCCCTCCACTTT. Translated, it gives CASSLAGAPYNSPLHF.

The chain combines TRBV14 with TRBJ1-1; no definite D call. This CDR3 is built from 13 residues. Trimming took off 7 bases at V and 0 bases at J, with 9 bases between the two ends. Germline V CDR1 and CDR2: SGHDN, FVKESK. The CDR3 DNA reads as TGTGCCAGCAACAACGCAGTGAACACTGAAGCTTTCTTT. Encoded protein: CASNNAVNTEAFF.

This chain connects TRBV19 to TRBJ1-5; the D gene is possibly TRBD1 (5 bases). CDR1 and CDR2 (germline): LNHDA, SQIVND (reference sequence). The CDR3 totals 12 residues. V was shortened by 9 bases and J by 7 bases, with 13 bases between the two germline ends. CDR3 in DNA: TGTGCCAGCCAAGTGGAGGGGCAGCCCCAGCATTTT. Residues: CASQVEGQPQHF.

This chain connects TRBV7-2 to TRBJ2-7; TRBD2 might be the D (6 bases). V lost 3 bases and J 4 bases, leaving 10 bases between the germline ends. Germline CDR1 reads SGHTA; CDR2 reads FQGNSA. The CDR3 is 13 residues long. The CDR3 nucleotides read TGTGCCAGCAGCTTGGAGGGGCCGTACGAGCAGTACTTC. This codes for CASSLEGPYEQYF. The whole variable domain, filled in from reference TRBV7-2 and TRBJ2-7, reads GAGVSQSPSNKVTEKGKDVELRCDPISGHTALYWYRQSLGQGLEFLIYFQGNSAPDKSGLPSDRFSAERTGGSVSTLTIQRTQQEDSAVYLCASSLEGPYEQYFGPGTRLTVT.

The CDR3 spells CAWRLQAGYGYTF. CDR3 sequence (DNA): TGTGCCTGGAGGTTGCAGGCGGGATATGGCTACACCTTC. V is TRBV30 and J is TRBJ1-2; D gene ambiguous. From germline, CDR1 is GTSNPN and CDR2 SVGIG (reference sequence). Trimming pared 3 bases from V and 5 bases from J, leaving 13 bases between. There are 13 residues in the CDR3. Based on the CDR3 plus reference TRBV30 and TRBJ1-2, the full variable domain is SQTIHQWPATLVQPVGSPLSLECTVEGTSNPNLYWYRQAAGRGLQLLFYSVGIGQISSEVPQNLSASRPQDRQFILSSKKLLLSDSGFYLCAWRLQAGYGYTFGSGTRLTVV.

This clone was found once. This sequence joins TRBV5-8 and TRBJ1-2; 7 nucleotides agree with TRBD1. With V trimmed by 1 base and J by 2 bases, 2 bases remained unmatched. The CDR3 totals 14 residues. CDR1 and CDR2 from the germline V gene are SGHTS and YDEGEE. The CDR3 region is CASSLSRGNYGYTF. CDR3 bases: TGTGCCAGCAGCTTGAGCAGGGGGAACTATGGCTACACCTTC.

The rearrangement links TRBV10-1 to TRBJ2-3, with 8 nucleotides matching TRBD1. With 6 bases clipped from V and 2 bases from J, the junction kept 16 bases outside the gene matches. This CDR3 comprises 18 residues. Germline V gives CDR1 WNHNN, CDR2 SYGVQD (reference sequence). CDR3 DNA sequence: TGCGCCAGCAGCCAGAAGACAGGGGTACGGCGGGACACAGATACGCAGTATTTT. Translation gives CASSQKTGVRRDTDTQYF.

This clone was found once. The V call is TRBV7-9, the J call TRBJ1-2, with unresolved D. The CDR3 runs 16 residues. Germline values: CDR1 SEHNR, CDR2 FQNEAQ (reference sequence). V lost 2 bases to trimming and J lost 0 bases, with 13 bases between them. DNA of the CDR3: TGTGCCAGCAGCTTAACCCATGGGCGAACTAACTATGGCTACACCTTC. Its translation: CASSLTHGRTNYGYTF.

The genes are TRBV11-2 and TRBJ1-1; 9 nucleotides align to TRBD1. After removal of 5 bases from V and 11 bases from J, the junction contained 9 bases not matched to a gene. Per the germline V gene, CDR1 is SGHAT and CDR2 is FQNNGV. This CDR3 spans 13 amino acids. The CDR3: CASSGYRGPGAFF. For the CDR3, the DNA is TGTGCCAGCAGCGGATACAGGGGGCCGGGGGCTTTCTTT.

The V and J genes are TRBV19 and TRBJ1-4; the D gene is possibly TRBD1 (5 bases). V was pared by 3 bases and J by 7 bases, with 15 bases between. Germline V gives CDR1 LNHDA, CDR2 SQIVND (reference sequence). The CDR3 consists of 15 residues. CDR3 region: CASSMGLRQAEKLFF. CDR3 DNA sequence: TGTGCCAGTAGTATGGGGCTCCGGCAGGCTGAAAAACTGTTTTTT.

This chain uses TRBV7-9 with TRBJ2-7, with TRBD2 identical over 8 bases. After removal of 4 bases from V and 7 bases from J, the junction contained 6 bases not matched to a gene. CDR1 and CDR2 from the germline V gene are SEHNR and FQNEAQ (reference sequence). The CDR3 is made up of 13 amino acids. The CDR3: CASSSGGAEEQYF. The CDR3 bases are TGTGCCAGCAGCTCCGGGGGGGCGGAAGAGCAGTACTTC.

V and J are TRBV3-1 (or the pseudogene TRBV3-2) and TRBJ1-2; D remains ambiguous. V was trimmed by 0 bases and J by 11 bases, leaving 10 bases between them. This CDR3 comprises 12 residues. Germline CDR1 LGHDT, CDR2 YNNKEL (reference sequence). Written as DNA, the CDR3 is TGTGCCAGCAGCCAAGATTATTCTAGGTACACCTTC. It encodes CASSQDYSRYTF.

This clone was seen more than once but under ten times. This rearrangement joins TRBV6-2 or TRBV6-3 to TRBJ1-5, with TRBD1 identical over 7 bases. With 2 bases clipped from V and 4 bases from J, the junction kept 8 bases outside the gene matches. This CDR3 has 16 residues. Per germline, CDR1 MNHEY and CDR2 SVGEGT. The CDR3 bases are TGTGCCAGCAGTTACGTTCAGGGGGATCCGAATCAGCCCCAGCATTTT. Translated: CASSYVQGDPNQPQHF.

The V call is TRBV11-1, the J call TRBJ2-1; 9 bases fit TRBD2. The V and J ends lost 3 bases and 2 bases, in that order; junction bases with no gene match: 2. The CDR3 is made up of 15 amino acids. Looked up from germline, CDR1 is SGHAT and CDR2 is FQDESV (reference sequence). The CDR3 bases are TGTGCCAGCAGCTTTAGCGGGGGAGCCTACAATGAGCAGTTCTTC. Translated, it gives CASSFSGGAYNEQFF.

V and J are TRBV9 and TRBJ2-7; no definite D call. The germline gives CDR1 SGDLS, CDR2 YYNGEE. V was shortened by 5 bases and J by 7 bases, with 16 bases between the two germline ends. CDR3 length: 13 residues. CDR3 loop: CASSRNPLSEQYF. The DNA for the CDR3 is TGTGCCAGCAGTCGTAACCCACTTTCTGAGCAGTACTTC.